The rows below give T cell receptor beta chains drawn from one sample of a study of blood T cell repertoires in COVID-19. The protocol was immunoSEQ multiplex PCR, while the TCRdb copy is restricted to in-frame clones and leaves out a portion. Found here are 75,000 to 100,000 clones, 70% to 90% of them singletons; the top ten hold roughly 21%. The source material was peripheral blood. These receptors were taken from a human donor in a cohort sampled during active COVID-19. CDR3s include the opening cysteine and the closing phenylalanine or tryptophan. A D gene is named only where the DNA matches it firmly. Size is stated for part of the rows, as once, few or many counts, or as a class when the clone is expanded.

d_gene: TRBD1
v_gene: TRBV5-6
abundance: .
j_gene: TRBJ1-6
CDR3nt: TGTGCCAGCAGCTTGGCAGGGGGCAATTCACCCCTCCACTTT
CDR3aa: CASSLAGGNSPLHF

d_gene: TRBD2
v_gene: TRBV4-2
abundance: .
j_gene: TRBJ2-1
CDR3nt: TGTGCCAGCAGCCAAGAGGGGACTAGCGACTACAATGAGCAGTTCTTC
CDR3aa: CASSQEGTSDYNEQFF

d_gene: TRBD2
v_gene: TRBV5-1
abundance: .
j_gene: TRBJ2-7
CDR3nt: TGCGCCAGCAGCTTGGGACTAGCGGTATACGAGCAGTACTTC
CDR3aa: CASSLGLAVYEQYF

d_gene: TRBD1
v_gene: TRBV29-1
abundance: .
j_gene: TRBJ1-1
CDR3nt: TGCAGCGTTGCGCAGGGGGCAAAAGCTTTCTTT
CDR3aa: CSVAQGAKAFF

d_gene: .
v_gene: TRBV12-3/TRBV12-4
abundance: .
j_gene: TRBJ1-1
CDR3nt: TGTGCCAGCAGCCTCGTCAACACTGAAGCTTTCTTT
CDR3aa: CASSLVNTEAFF

d_gene: TRBD1
v_gene: TRBV7-9
abundance: .
j_gene: TRBJ2-1
CDR3nt: TGTGCCAGCAGCTCAGCCGGGACAGCTTACAATGAGCAGTTCTTC
CDR3aa: CASSSAGTAYNEQFF

d_gene: TRBD1
v_gene: TRBV19
abundance: .
j_gene: TRBJ2-1
CDR3nt: TGTGCCAGTAGTCCCGGGACAGCAAACTCCTACAATGAGCAGTTCTTC
CDR3aa: CASSPGTANSYNEQFF

d_gene: TRBD1
v_gene: TRBV10-3
abundance: .
j_gene: TRBJ2-7
CDR3nt: TGTGCCATCAGGAGGGGCAGGGGGCTAAACGAGCAGTACTTC
CDR3aa: CAIRRGRGLNEQYF

d_gene: .
v_gene: TRBV27
abundance: .
j_gene: TRBJ1-5
CDR3nt: TGTGCCAGCAGTTTATCCTGGAACCCCAGGGGCATCATTTGGAGCAATCAGCCCCAGCATTTT
CDR3aa: CASSLSWNPRGIIWSNQPQHF

d_gene: TRBD2
v_gene: TRBV3-1/TRBV3-2
abundance: few
j_gene: TRBJ2-2
CDR3nt: TGTGCCAGCAGACTAAGCGGGAGGGCGACCGGGGAGCTGTTTTTT
CDR3aa: CASRLSGRATGELFF

d_gene: .
v_gene: TRBV3-1/TRBV3-2
abundance: .
j_gene: TRBJ2-1
CDR3nt: TGTGCCAGCAGCCAAGAACCAAGAGCGGGGCAGTTCTTC
CDR3aa: CASSQEPRAGQFF

d_gene: TRBD2
v_gene: TRBV10-2
abundance: .
j_gene: TRBJ2-1
CDR3nt: TGCGCCAGTAGACTAGCGGGAAACTACAATGAGCAGTTCTTC
CDR3aa: CASRLAGNYNEQFF

d_gene: .
v_gene: TRBV7-2
abundance: once
j_gene: TRBJ1-3
CDR3nt: TGTGCCAGCAGCTTAGTTGTATCCGGAAACACCATATATTTT
CDR3aa: CASSLVVSGNTIYF

d_gene: TRBD2
v_gene: TRBV28
abundance: few
j_gene: TRBJ2-2
CDR3nt: TGTGCCAGCAGTGGCTACCGAAGAGCCGGGAGAGCGGGAGGGACCGGGGAGCTGTTTTTT
CDR3aa: CASSGYRRAGRAGGTGELFF

d_gene: TRBD1
v_gene: TRBV9
abundance: few
j_gene: TRBJ1-2
CDR3nt: TGTGCCAGCAGCGCCGGGACAGGGGGCGGCTACACCTTC
CDR3aa: CASSAGTGGGYTF

d_gene: .
v_gene: TRBV28
abundance: once
j_gene: TRBJ1-5
CDR3nt: TGTGCCAGCAGTTTAAGGGGTAAGTATGATGGAGTTCGCAATCAGCCCCAGCATTTT
CDR3aa: CASSLRGKYDGVRNQPQHF

d_gene: .
v_gene: TRBV3-1/TRBV3-2
abundance: .
j_gene: TRBJ2-1
CDR3nt: TGTGCCAGCAGTCCCTGGGGGCGGGGGCACAATGAGCAGTTCTTC
CDR3aa: CASSPWGRGHNEQFF

d_gene: TRBD1
v_gene: TRBV7-2
abundance: .
j_gene: TRBJ1-4
CDR3nt: TGTGCCAGCAGCTTAGGCCTGGATGACAGGGAGGAACTGTTTTTT
CDR3aa: CASSLGLDDREELFF

d_gene: .
v_gene: TRBV10-1
abundance: .
j_gene: TRBJ2-1
CDR3nt: TGCGCCAGCGGGCAAGGGAGCTCCTACAATGAGCAGTTCTTC
CDR3aa: CASGQGSSYNEQFF

d_gene: TRBD1
v_gene: TRBV27
abundance: .
j_gene: TRBJ2-2
CDR3nt: TGTGCCAGCAGTTTACGGGGACAGGGGTACACCGGGGAGCTGTTTTTT
CDR3aa: CASSLRGQGYTGELFF

d_gene: .
v_gene: TRBV3-1/TRBV3-2
abundance: few
j_gene: TRBJ2-7
CDR3nt: TGTGCCAGCAGCCAAGATCTCGGGTTTAAACTCTACGAGCAGTACTTC
CDR3aa: CASSQDLGFKLYEQYF

d_gene: .
v_gene: TRBV3-1/TRBV3-2
abundance: .
j_gene: TRBJ2-7
CDR3nt: TGTGCCAGCAGCCAAGCTCGTAGAGGCTACGAGCAGTACTTC
CDR3aa: CASSQARRGYEQYF

d_gene: TRBD1
v_gene: TRBV9
abundance: .
j_gene: TRBJ2-1
CDR3nt: TGTGCCACCAGAGGGGGCACCAACAATGAGCAGTTCTTC
CDR3aa: CATRGGTNNEQFF

d_gene: TRBD1
v_gene: TRBV24-1
abundance: .
j_gene: TRBJ1-2
CDR3nt: TGTGCCACCAGTGAACCGGGACAGGGGGTCGGTGGCTACACCTTC
CDR3aa: CATSEPGQGVGGYTF

d_gene: .
v_gene: TRBV11-2
abundance: .
j_gene: TRBJ1-2
CDR3nt: TGTGCCAGCAGCTTAGTTGCGGCTAACTATGGCTACACCTTC
CDR3aa: CASSLVAANYGYTF

d_gene: .
v_gene: TRBV18
abundance: .
j_gene: TRBJ2-5
CDR3nt: TGTGCCAGCTCTACCATCGTGGGGCAGGGGGAGACCCAGTACTTC
CDR3aa: CASSTIVGQGETQYF

d_gene: TRBD1
v_gene: TRBV23-1
abundance: .
j_gene: TRBJ2-2
CDR3nt: TGCGCCAGCAGTCATTCAACCCAGGGGGACACCGGGGAGCTGTTTTTT
CDR3aa: CASSHSTQGDTGELFF

d_gene: .
v_gene: TRBV5-4
abundance: .
j_gene: TRBJ1-1
CDR3nt: TGTGCCAGCAGCTTGGCGCGGGCGAACACTGAAGCTTTCTTT
CDR3aa: CASSLARANTEAFF

d_gene: .
v_gene: TRBV3-1/TRBV3-2
abundance: .
j_gene: TRBJ2-7
CDR3nt: TGTGCCAGCAGCCCCCCGGAAGGAGAGGCGGGTTACGAGCAGTACTTC
CDR3aa: CASSPPEGEAGYEQYF

d_gene: .
v_gene: TRBV6-5
abundance: .
j_gene: TRBJ1-1
CDR3nt: TGTGCCAGCACAGAACAGCCAGAAGCTTTCTTT
CDR3aa: CASTEQPEAFF

d_gene: TRBD1
v_gene: TRBV19
abundance: once
j_gene: TRBJ2-6
CDR3nt: TGTGCCAGCACCGCCCGGACAGGGCGGGACGGGGCCAACGTCCTGACTTTC
CDR3aa: CASTARTGRDGANVLTF

d_gene: .
v_gene: TRBV25-1
abundance: .
j_gene: TRBJ1-5
CDR3nt: TGTGCCAGCAGTGAGACGGGGATGGGTCAGCCCCAGCATTTT
CDR3aa: CASSETGMGQPQHF

d_gene: .
v_gene: TRBV13
abundance: .
j_gene: TRBJ2-6
CDR3nt: TGTGCCAGCAGCTTTAGAGTAGACTCTGGGGCCAACGTCCTGACTTTC
CDR3aa: CASSFRVDSGANVLTF

d_gene: .
v_gene: TRBV11-2
abundance: .
j_gene: TRBJ2-1
CDR3nt: TGTGCCAGCAGCTTAACGGGTGGAGCGGATGAGCAGTTCTTC
CDR3aa: CASSLTGGADEQFF

d_gene: .
v_gene: TRBV10-3
abundance: few
j_gene: TRBJ2-7
CDR3nt: TGTGCCATCGGATCGGGGGATAGAAACGAGCAGTACTTC
CDR3aa: CAIGSGDRNEQYF

d_gene: .
v_gene: TRBV6-2/TRBV6-3
abundance: .
j_gene: TRBJ1-3
CDR3nt: TGTGCCAGCAGTTACACCAGAGGAAACACCATATATTTT
CDR3aa: CASSYTRGNTIYF

d_gene: .
v_gene: TRBV4-2
abundance: .
j_gene: TRBJ2-7
CDR3nt: TGTGCCAGCAGCCAAGATCAGGCAAGAAAATACGAGCAGTACTTC
CDR3aa: CASSQDQARKYEQYF

d_gene: TRBD2
v_gene: TRBV6-1
abundance: .
j_gene: TRBJ2-1
CDR3nt: TGTGCCAGCAGTGACCCGGCCTCTAGCGGGGCCTCCTACAATGAGCAGTTCTTC
CDR3aa: CASSDPASSGASYNEQFF

d_gene: .
v_gene: TRBV3-1/TRBV3-2
abundance: .
j_gene: TRBJ2-1
CDR3nt: TGTGCCAGCAGCCAAGCGCGGACAGCCAACAATGAGCAGTTCTTC
CDR3aa: CASSQARTANNEQFF

d_gene: .
v_gene: TRBV28
abundance: .
j_gene: TRBJ2-1
CDR3nt: TGTGCCAGCAGTCTCCCCGGCAGGACTGGGCAGTTCTTC
CDR3aa: CASSLPGRTGQFF

d_gene: TRBD1
v_gene: TRBV5-1
abundance: .
j_gene: TRBJ2-7
CDR3nt: TGCGCCAGCAGCCCAAGACAGGGATTTTCCTACGAGCAGTACTTC
CDR3aa: CASSPRQGFSYEQYF

d_gene: TRBD2
v_gene: TRBV28
abundance: .
j_gene: TRBJ2-7
CDR3nt: TGTGCCAGCAGTCGGACTAGCGGGCCCTCCTACGAGCAGTACTTC
CDR3aa: CASSRTSGPSYEQYF

d_gene: .
v_gene: TRBV10-3
abundance: .
j_gene: TRBJ2-5
CDR3nt: TGTGCCATCAGTGAGTCGGGGAGTATACAAGAGACCCAGTACTTC
CDR3aa: CAISESGSIQETQYF

d_gene: .
v_gene: TRBV2
abundance: .
j_gene: TRBJ1-1
CDR3nt: TGTGCCACCGGGGAAGGGTGGGTCACGGAAGCTTTCTTT
CDR3aa: CATGEGWVTEAFF

d_gene: .
v_gene: TRBV6-5
abundance: few
j_gene: TRBJ2-3
CDR3nt: TGTGCCAGCAGTTACCGGGTCCCAGATACGCAGTATTTT
CDR3aa: CASSYRVPDTQYF

d_gene: .
v_gene: TRBV7-2
abundance: once
j_gene: TRBJ2-7
CDR3nt: TGTGCCAGCAGTCCTGGCCGCAGGGCCTACGAGCAGTACTTC
CDR3aa: CASSPGRRAYEQYF

d_gene: .
v_gene: TRBV19
abundance: .
j_gene: TRBJ2-1
CDR3nt: TGTGCCAGTAGTCCCAATGGGGGGATCAATGAGCAGTTCTTC
CDR3aa: CASSPNGGINEQFF

d_gene: TRBD1
v_gene: TRBV25-1
abundance: .
j_gene: TRBJ2-2
CDR3nt: TGTGCCAGCAGTGATTGGACAGGGGACACCGGGGAGCTGTTTTTT
CDR3aa: CASSDWTGDTGELFF

d_gene: TRBD2
v_gene: TRBV9
abundance: .
j_gene: TRBJ2-2
CDR3nt: TGTGCCAGCAGCGTAGGTTCCGGGACTAGCGGGTTGCACACCGGGGAGCTGTTTTTT
CDR3aa: CASSVGSGTSGLHTGELFF